This TCR beta chain originates from a study of blood T cell repertoires in COVID-19. In the study overall: Samples of COVID-19 (acute and convalescent) were obtained from the United States, Italy and Spain. The analysed material was cDNA or gDNA that came from T cells, B-cell-depleted T cells, or PBMCs.

Authors' processing steps: Counts of nucleated cells, estimated from reference gene primer amplification, were obtained. The data were produced by immunoSEQ multiplex PCR, yet TCRdb's version contains in-frame clones alone and is incomplete. Clonal size and the V and J genes are those of that table, whereas D and trimming came from the DNA. This table holds 310,000 or so clones, around 87% found once. Germline CDR1 reads SGHKS; CDR2 reads YYEKEE (reference sequence). This CDR3 spans 18 amino acids. Trimming shortened V by 0 bases and J by 0 bases, and 13 bases separated the two germline ends. Material for sequencing was peripheral blood. The sequence derives from a man aged 65 to 79 with acute or convalescent COVID-19. J is TRBJ2-6 and V is TRBV5-5; D remains ambiguous. In DNA, the CDR3 is TGTGCCAGCAGCTTGGCGGGTACCCGTCTCTCTGGGGCCAACGTCCTGACTTTC. Amino acid sequence: CASSLAGTRLSGANVLTF.